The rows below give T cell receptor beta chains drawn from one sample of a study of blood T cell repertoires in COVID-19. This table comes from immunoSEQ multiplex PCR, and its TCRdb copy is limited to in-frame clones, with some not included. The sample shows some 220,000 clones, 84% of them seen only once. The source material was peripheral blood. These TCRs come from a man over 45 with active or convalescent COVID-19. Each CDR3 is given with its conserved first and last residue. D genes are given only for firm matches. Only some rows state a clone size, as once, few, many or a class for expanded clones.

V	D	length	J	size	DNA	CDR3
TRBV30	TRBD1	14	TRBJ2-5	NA	TGTGCCTGGAGTAGGCTGACAGGGGGAGAGACCCAGTACTTC	CAWSRLTGGETQYF
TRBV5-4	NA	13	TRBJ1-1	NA	TGTGCCAGCAGCTGGAGATCGAACACTGAAGCTTTCTTT	CASSWRSNTEAFF
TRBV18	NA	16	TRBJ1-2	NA	TGTGCCAGCTCACCAGGAACAGGGTCGAGTAACTATGGCTACACCTTC	CASSPGTGSSNYGYTF
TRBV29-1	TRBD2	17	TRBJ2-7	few	TGCAGCGTTGCAGGACTGGGACTAGCGGGAGCTTTGAGAGAGCAGTACTTC	CSVAGLGLAGALREQYF
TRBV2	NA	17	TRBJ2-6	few	TGTGCCAGCAGAATGACAGGGGAGGGCCCTGGGGCCAACGTCCTGACTTTC	CASRMTGEGPGANVLTF
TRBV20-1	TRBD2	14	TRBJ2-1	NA	TGCAGTGCTAGTTTCGGGGGGATAGGGAATGAGCAGTTCTTC	CSASFGGIGNEQFF
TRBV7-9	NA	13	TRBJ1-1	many	TGTGCCAGCAGCCTCGGCCCCGGGACAAGAGCTTTCTTT	CASSLGPGTRAFF
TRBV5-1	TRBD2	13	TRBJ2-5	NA	TGCGCCAGCAGCTCGGGACTACAAGAGACCCAGTACTTC	CASSSGLQETQYF
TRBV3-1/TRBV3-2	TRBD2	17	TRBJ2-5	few	TGTGCCAGCAGCCAAGATCGAAGGCGGGAGCCAGCCGAGACCCAGTACTTC	CASSQDRRREPAETQYF
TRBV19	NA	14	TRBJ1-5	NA	TGTGCCAGTAGTATAGTAGTTGGGTCGGGGCCCCAGCATTTT	CASSIVVGSGPQHF
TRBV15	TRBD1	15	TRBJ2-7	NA	TGTGCCACCAGCGAAGGGACAGGGCCTTCCTACGAGCAGTACTTC	CATSEGTGPSYEQYF
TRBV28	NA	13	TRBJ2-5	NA	TGTGCCAGCAGCCTGCCGGGAGCGGAGACCCAGTACTTC	CASSLPGAETQYF
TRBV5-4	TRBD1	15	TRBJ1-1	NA	TGTGCCAGCAGCTCCTACCGACAGGGTTTCACTGAAGCTTTCTTT	CASSSYRQGFTEAFF
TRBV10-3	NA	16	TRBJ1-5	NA	TGTGCCATCAGTGAGGGGGGCAGGGGAGGCAATCAGCCCCAGCATTTT	CAISEGGRGGNQPQHF
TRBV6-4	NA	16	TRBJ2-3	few	TGTGCCAGCAGTGACTCGGACAGCCCCTTCACAGATACGCAGTATTTT	CASSDSDSPFTDTQYF
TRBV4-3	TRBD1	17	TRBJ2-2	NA	TGCGCCAGCAGCCGGGGACAGGGGGCAGGGTACACCGGGGAGCTGTTTTTT	CASSRGQGAGYTGELFF
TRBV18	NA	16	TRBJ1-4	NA	TGTGCCAGCTCACCACAATCTCGAACAGGGAATGAAAAACTGTTTTTT	CASSPQSRTGNEKLFF
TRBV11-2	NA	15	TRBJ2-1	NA	TGTGCCAGCAGCTCATCTAGCGAGACCTACAATGAGCAGTTCTTC	CASSSSSETYNEQFF
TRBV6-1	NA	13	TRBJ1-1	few	TGTGCCAGCAGTGAAGTGGGTTTGAGGGAAGCTTTCTTT	CASSEVGLREAFF
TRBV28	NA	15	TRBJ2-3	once	TGTGCCAGCAGTTTCGGGGGAAGGGGCACAGATACGCAGTATTTT	CASSFGGRGTDTQYF
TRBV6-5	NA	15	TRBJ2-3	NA	TGTGCCAGCAGTTACTGGGGACTTTCAGGGGATACGCAGTATTTT	CASSYWGLSGDTQYF
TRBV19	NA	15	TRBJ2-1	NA	TGTGCCAGTAGTAGACCGCTGGGGCGCTACAATGAGCAGTTCTTC	CASSRPLGRYNEQFF
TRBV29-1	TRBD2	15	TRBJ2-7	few	TGCAGCGTTGACAAGACGTTCCCTAGCGGGAACGAGCAGTACTTC	CSVDKTFPSGNEQYF
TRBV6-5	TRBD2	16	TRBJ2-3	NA	TGTGCCAGCAGTTATAAGGCGGGGGGCAACACAGATACGCAGTATTTT	CASSYKAGGNTDTQYF
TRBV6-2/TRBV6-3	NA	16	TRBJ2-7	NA	TGTGCCAGCAGTTACTCTGGGCAGTTAGTGTACTACGAGCAGTACTTC	CASSYSGQLVYYEQYF
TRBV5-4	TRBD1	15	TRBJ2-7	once	TGTGCCAGCACCGGTACAGGGGGCGCACAACACGAGCAGTACTTC	CASTGTGGAQHEQYF
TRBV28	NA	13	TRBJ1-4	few	TGTGCCACCAGCAGAAAACTAGGGGAAAAACTGTTTTTT	CATSRKLGEKLFF
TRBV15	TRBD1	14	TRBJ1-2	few	TGTGCCACCAGCAGAGCTACAGGGGGGTATGGCTACACCTTC	CATSRATGGYGYTF